This T cell receptor (beta chain) was found in a study of shared clonotypes between healthy human individuals. Overall study context: Plates per donor: three CD4 naive, three CD4 memory, two CD8 naive, one CD8 memory. Study-wide findings and caveats: Genetic and exposure-history diversity was limited by the few donors.

Into CD45RA+ naive and CD45RA-negative memory subsets, the CD4+ cells were split. Original processing notes: Filtering was not the same, since immunoSEQ gave junction-only sequences without quality scores. The method was immunoSEQ multiplex PCR; TCRdb's version includes in-frame clones alone and lacks a portion of them. V, J and clone size derive from that table, while D and trimming were established from the DNA sequence. The sample includes about 730,000 clones, about two thirds of them seen just once. Remarks on this clone: Its target is not known.

The trim removed 3 bases at V and 2 bases at J, leaving 4 bases unmatched. The germline CDR1 and CDR2 sequences are KGHSH and LQKENI. This CDR3 contains 15 residues. The chain uses TRBV18 and TRBJ2-7; TRBD2 matches at 10 bases. This clonotype was sampled from a woman aged 30 to 39 in good health. Sequenced material: memory CD4+ T cells sorted from blood. This sample's subset: CD45RA-negative fraction. CDR3 bases: TGTGCCAGCTCACCCCAGCGGGAGGGCCCCTACGAGCAGTACTTC. Its translation is CASSPQREGPYEQYF.